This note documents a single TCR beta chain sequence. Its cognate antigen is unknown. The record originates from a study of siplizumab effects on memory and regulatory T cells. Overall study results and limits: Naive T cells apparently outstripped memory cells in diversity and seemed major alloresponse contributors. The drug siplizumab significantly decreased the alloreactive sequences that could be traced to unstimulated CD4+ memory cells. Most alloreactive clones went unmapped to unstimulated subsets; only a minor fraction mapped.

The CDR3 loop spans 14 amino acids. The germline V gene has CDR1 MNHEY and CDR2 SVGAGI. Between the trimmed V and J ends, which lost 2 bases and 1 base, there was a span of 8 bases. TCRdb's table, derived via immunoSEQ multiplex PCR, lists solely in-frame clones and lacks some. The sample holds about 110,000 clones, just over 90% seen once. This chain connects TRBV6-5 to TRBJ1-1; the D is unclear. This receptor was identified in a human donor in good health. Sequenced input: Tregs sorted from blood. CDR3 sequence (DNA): TGTGCCAGCAGTTACCTTCAGTCGAACACTGAAGCTTTCTTT. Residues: CASSYLQSNTEAFF.